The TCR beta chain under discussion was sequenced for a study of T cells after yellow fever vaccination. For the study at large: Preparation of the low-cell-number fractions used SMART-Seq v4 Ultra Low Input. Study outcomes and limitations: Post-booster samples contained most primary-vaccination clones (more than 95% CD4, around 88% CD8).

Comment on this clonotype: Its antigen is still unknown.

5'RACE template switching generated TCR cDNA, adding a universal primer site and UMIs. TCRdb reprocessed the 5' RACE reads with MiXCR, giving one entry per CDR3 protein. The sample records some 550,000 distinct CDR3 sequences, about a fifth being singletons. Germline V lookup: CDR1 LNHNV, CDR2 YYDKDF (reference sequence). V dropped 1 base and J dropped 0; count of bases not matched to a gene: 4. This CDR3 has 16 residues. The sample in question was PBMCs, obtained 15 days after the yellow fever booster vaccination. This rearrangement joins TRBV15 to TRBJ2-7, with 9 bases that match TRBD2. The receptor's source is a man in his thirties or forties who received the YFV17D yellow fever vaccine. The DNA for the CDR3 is TGTGCCACCAGCAGAGTCATGACTAGCGGCTCCTACGAGCAGTACTTC. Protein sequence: CATSRVMTSGSYEQYF.